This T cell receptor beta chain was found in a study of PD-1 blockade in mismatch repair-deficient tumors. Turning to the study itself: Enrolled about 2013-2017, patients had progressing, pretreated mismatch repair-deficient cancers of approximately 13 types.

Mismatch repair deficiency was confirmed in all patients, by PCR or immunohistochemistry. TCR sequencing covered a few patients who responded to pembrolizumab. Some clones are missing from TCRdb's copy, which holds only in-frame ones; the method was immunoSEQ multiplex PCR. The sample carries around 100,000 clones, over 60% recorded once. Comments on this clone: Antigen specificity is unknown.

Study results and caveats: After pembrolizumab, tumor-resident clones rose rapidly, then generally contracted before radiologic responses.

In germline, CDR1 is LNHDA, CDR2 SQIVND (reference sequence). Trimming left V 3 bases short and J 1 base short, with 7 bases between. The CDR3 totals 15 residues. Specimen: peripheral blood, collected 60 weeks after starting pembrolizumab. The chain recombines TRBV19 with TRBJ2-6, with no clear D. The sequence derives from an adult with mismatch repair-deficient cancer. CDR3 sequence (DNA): TGTGCCAGTAGTATTTTGACTTCTGGGGCCAACGTCCTGACTTTC. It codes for CASSILTSGANVLTF.